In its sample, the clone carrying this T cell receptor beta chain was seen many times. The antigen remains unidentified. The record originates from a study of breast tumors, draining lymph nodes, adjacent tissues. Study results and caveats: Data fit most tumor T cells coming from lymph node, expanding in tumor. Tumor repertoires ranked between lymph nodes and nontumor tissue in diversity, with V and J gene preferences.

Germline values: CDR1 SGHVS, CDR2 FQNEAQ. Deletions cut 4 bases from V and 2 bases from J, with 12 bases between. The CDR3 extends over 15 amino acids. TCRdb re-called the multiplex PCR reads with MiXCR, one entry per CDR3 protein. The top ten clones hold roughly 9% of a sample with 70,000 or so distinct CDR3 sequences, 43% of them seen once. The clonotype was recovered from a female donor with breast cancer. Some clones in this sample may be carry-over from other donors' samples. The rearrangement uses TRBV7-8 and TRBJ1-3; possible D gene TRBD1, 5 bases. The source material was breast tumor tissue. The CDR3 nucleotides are TGTGCCAGCAGCTCTACCCCAGGGACTGGAAACACCATATATTTT. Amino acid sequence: CASSSTPGTGNTIYF.